Presented here are 30 T cell receptor beta chains from one specimen sequenced in a study of T cells after yellow fever vaccination. TCRdb ran MiXCR on the 5' RACE reads and lists one entry per CDR3 protein. The table records 160,000 or so distinct CDR3 sequences, 6.5% to 8.5% of them present only once. The sample in question was CD4+ T cells sorted from PBMCs, obtained about 5 days after the first yellow fever vaccination. These receptors were collected from a man aged 18 to 35 who received the YFV17D yellow fever vaccine.

This clonotype was observed at least ten times. V and J are TRBV7-3 and TRBJ2-3; 14 nucleotides agree with TRBD2. This CDR3 is built from 14 residues. Germline V gene data show CDR1 as SGHTA and CDR2 as FQGTGA. The V segment lost 5 bases and the J segment 6 bases; nucleotides outside the gene matches: 1. The CDR3 spells CASSRLAGGDTQYF. Written as DNA, the CDR3 is TGTGCCAGCAGCCGACTAGCGGGGGGGGATACGCAGTATTTT.

The CDR3 bases are TGTGCCAGCAGACGGGACCGTCAGCCGGATGAAAAACTGTTTTTT. Protein product: CASRRDRQPDEKLFF. The chain links TRBV7-2 to TRBJ1-4, with D maybe TRBD1 (5 bases). Germline CDR1 reads SGHTA; CDR2 reads FQGNSA. This CDR3 is built from 15 residues. V lost 6 bases and J 6 bases, leaving 17 bases between the germline ends.

The table lists this clonotype with many counts. The chain couples TRBV4-1 to TRBJ2-1; weak D call: TRBD2 (7 bases). V was shortened by 6 bases and J by 0 bases, with 24 bases between the two germline ends. Germline lookup yields CDR1 MGHRA and CDR2 YSYEKL. The CDR3 has 19 amino acids. This CDR3 is CASSQGRLRGGSSYNEQFF. DNA for the CDR3: TGCGCCAGCAGTCAGGGAAGGTTGAGGGGGGGCAGCTCCTACAATGAGCAGTTCTTC.

The table lists this clonotype with many counts. The chain uses TRBV7-2 and TRBJ1-1; D is unclear. This CDR3 spans 15 amino acids. CDR1 and CDR2 from the germline V gene are SGHTA and FQGNSA. Trimming shortened V by 5 bases and J by 3 bases, and 16 bases separated the two germline ends. As DNA, the CDR3 is TGTGCCAGCAGCCGGGTTTGGAAGATGGACACTGAAGCTTTCTTT. Translated, it gives CASSRVWKMDTEAFF.

This clonotype was seen more than once but under ten times. The chain links TRBV28 to TRBJ1-1, with D possibly matching TRBD1 (5 bases). This CDR3 spans 15 amino acids. Germline V gene sequence: CDR1 MDHEN, CDR2 SYDVKM. Trimming took 4 bases from V and 3 from J, leaving 15 bases between them. CDR3 sequence: CASSSLGGADTEAFF. The CDR3, as DNA: TGTGCCAGCAGTTCCCTTGGAGGGGCGGACACTGAAGCTTTCTTT.

This clonotype was picked up a small number of times. The chain recombines TRBV4-1 with TRBJ2-3; perhaps D is TRBD1 or TRBD2 (5 bases each). V was trimmed by 1 base and J by 1 base, leaving 12 bases between them. The germline gives CDR1 MGHRA, CDR2 YSYEKL. The CDR3 sequence is 16 residues long. DNA of the CDR3: TGCGCCAGCAGCCAAGGCCCTCCGGGGCGCACAGATACGCAGTATTTT. This gives the protein CASSQGPPGRTDTQYF.

This clonotype has only a few counts. The V gene is TRBV10-3, the J gene TRBJ2-5; 12 nucleotides agree with TRBD1. V shed 3 bases and J 1 base; nucleotides not matched to a gene: 6. The CDR3 is 17 amino acids. Looked up from germline, CDR1 is ENHRY and CDR2 is SYGVKD. DNA of the CDR3: TGTGCCATCAGTGAACCGGGACAGGGGGCCCTCCAAGAGACCCAGTACTTC. It is translated as CAISEPGQGALQETQYF.

In its sample, this clonotype was seen a few times. The rearrangement uses TRBV5-5 and TRBJ2-7; TRBD1 matches 7 bases. From germline, CDR1 is SGHKS and CDR2 YYEKEE (reference sequence). V lost 4 bases to trimming and J lost 3 bases; unmatched junction nucleotides: 13. The CDR3 totals 16 residues. The CDR3: CASSPYGDRRDYEQYV. The CDR3 DNA follows: TGTGCCAGCAGCCCCTATGGGGACAGACGGGACTACGAGCAGTACGTC.

This clonotype was observed at least ten times. Germline and junction disagree at one end, which may indicate a read error. The chain has TRBV5-1 and TRBJ1-6; tentatively, D is TRBD1 (5 bases). The germline V gene encodes CDR1 SGHRS and CDR2 YFSETQ. CDR3 size: 14 residues. The CDR3 DNA sequence: TGTGCCAGCAGCTTAGGTGGGGGAGATTCACCCCTCCACTTT. Protein sequence: CASSLGGGDSPLHF.

This clonotype has a count of ten or more. The chain joins TRBV12-5 to TRBJ2-5; D may be TRBD1 (6 bases). Trimming took off 5 bases at V and 4 bases at J, with 11 bases between the two ends. This CDR3 contains 13 residues. Germline V gene data show CDR1 as LGHNT and CDR2 as FRNRAP. The CDR3, as DNA: TGTGCTAGTGGTCAAAACAGGGTAGAGACCCAGTACTTC. Amino acids: CASGQNRVETQYF. Drawing the rest from reference TRBV12-5 and TRBJ2-5, the complete variable domain is DARVTQTPRHKVTEMGQEVTMRCQPILGHNTVFWYRQTMMQGLELLAYFRNRAPLDDSGMPKDRFSAEMPDATLATLKIQPSEPRDSAVYFCASGQNRVETQYFGPGTRLLVL.

The CDR3 nucleotides read TGCAGTGCTCCAAAGCCGGGCGGTTGGGGCGCCAATTCACCCCTCCACTTT. It yields the protein CSAPKPGGWGANSPLHF. V is TRBV20-1 and J is TRBJ1-6; tentatively, D is TRBD1 (5 bases). Germline CDR1 DFQATT, CDR2 SNEGSKA (reference sequence). Trimming pared 5 bases from V and 7 bases from J, leaving 24 bases between. The CDR3 runs to 17 residues.

This clonotype was found a few times. V is TRBV18 and J is TRBJ1-2; D perhaps matches TRBD1 (5 bases). Between the trimmed V and J ends, which lost 3 bases and 3 bases, there was a span of 17 bases. The CDR3 is 16 residues long. CDR1 is KGHSH, CDR2 LQKENI, per germline. This CDR3 reads CASSPVQVGRDYGYTF. The CDR3 DNA is TGTGCCAGCTCACCGGTACAGGTCGGTAGGGACTATGGCTACACCTTC.

This clonotype has ten or more counts. This chain connects TRBV7-3 to TRBJ2-1; no reliable D call. This CDR3 region has 12 residues. V gave up 1 base and J gave up 9 bases, with 7 bases separating them. Germline CDR1 reads SGHTA; CDR2 reads FQGTGA. DNA of the CDR3: TGTGCCAGCAGCTTAATGGATGGTGAGCAGTTCTTC. Protein product: CASSLMDGEQFF. Filled out from reference TRBV7-3 and TRBJ2-1, the complete variable domain reads GAGVSQTPSNKVTEKGKYVELRCDPISGHTALYWYRQSLGQGPEFLIYFQGTGAADDSGLPNDRFFAVRPEGSVSTLKIQRTERGDSAVYLCASSLMDGEQFFGPGTRLTVL.

The chain couples TRBV5-1 to TRBJ2-1; the match to TRBD2 covers 8 bases. The CDR3 length is 16 residues. Germline V gene sequence: CDR1 SGHRS, CDR2 YFSETQ. The ends lost 4 bases at V and 7 bases at J; junction bases unmatched: 13. CDR3 in amino acids: CASSPPGTSNLNEQFF. The CDR3 region has the DNA TGCGCCAGCAGCCCACCCGGGACTAGTAATTTGAATGAGCAGTTCTTC.

In its sample, this clonotype was seen many times. V usage is TRBV7-2 and J usage is TRBJ2-7, with TRBD1 identical over 7 bases. CDR3 length: 14 residues. The V segment lost 4 bases and the J segment 4 bases; nucleotides outside the gene matches: 7. Germline CDR1 is SGHTA and CDR2 is FQGNSA. DNA for the CDR3: TGTGCCAGCAGCTGGAGACAGGGATGGTACGAGCAGTACGTC. Translating it yields CASSWRQGWYEQYV.

About this clonotype: One base away lies a much larger clone, so this may be a sequencing read error. This chain connects TRBV5-1 to TRBJ2-5; D might be TRBD2 (7 bases). V gave up 5 bases and J gave up 7 bases, with 18 bases separating them. The CDR3 consists of 14 residues. CDR1 is SGHRS and CDR2 is YFSETQ in the germline V gene. The CDR3 sequence is CASSWARGGGTQYF. The CDR3, as DNA: TGCGCCAGCAGTTGGGCGAGGGGGGGAGGGACCCAGTACTTC. The complete variable domain, with remaining parts taken from reference TRBV5-1 and TRBJ2-5, reads KAGVTQTPRYLIKTRGQQVTLSCSPISGHRSVSWYQQTPGQGLQFLFEYFSETQRNKGNFPGRFSGRQFSNSRSEMNVSTLELGDSALYLCASSWARGGGTQYFGPGTRLLVL.

This clonotype was recorded at least ten times. This rearrangement joins TRBV2 to TRBJ2-3; D uncertain. CDR3 length: 11 amino acids. Germline assignment: CDR1 SNHLY and CDR2 FYNNEI. V was trimmed by 2 bases and J by 7 bases, leaving 4 bases between them. DNA for the CDR3: TGTGCCAGCAGTGAACCCAATACGCAGTATTTT. Its translation: CASSEPNTQYF.

Ten or more counts support this clonotype. The genes are TRBV3-1 and TRBJ1-1, with 12 bases that match TRBD1. CDR1 and CDR2 (germline): LGHDT, YNNKEL (reference sequence). This CDR3 comprises 13 residues. Germline trimming cut 3 bases from V and 14 bases from J; bases unmatched to any gene: 7. Here the CDR3 reads CASSQRGTGGLFF. CDR3 in DNA: TGTGCCAGCAGCCAGCGCGGGACAGGGGGCCTCTTCTTT.

This clonotype was found a few times. The rearrangement joins TRBV12-3 or TRBV12-4 to TRBJ2-1; 9 bases are shared with TRBD1. The CDR3 consists of 15 residues. V was pared by 3 bases and J by 2 bases, with 2 bases of the junction left unmatched. This CDR3 is CASSFDRGAYNEQFF. CDR3 DNA: TGTGCCAGCAGTTTTGACAGGGGGGCCTACAATGAGCAGTTCTTC.

Many counts were recorded for this clonotype. CDR3 sequence (DNA): TGTGCCAGCAGTAAGACTAGCGGGGGGGCAGATACGCAGTATTTT. This codes for CASSKTSGGADTQYF. The V call is TRBV12-3 or TRBV12-4, the J call TRBJ2-3, with 14 bases fitting TRBD2. V dropped 5 bases and J dropped 4; count of bases not matched to a gene: 2. The CDR3 is made up of 15 amino acids.

Concerning this clonotype itself: This may arise from a read error, as a much more abundant clone is one base away. The chain has TRBV28 and TRBJ2-3; D is uncertain. Per germline, CDR1 MDHEN and CDR2 SYDVKM. The CDR3 contains 15 residues. V dropped 8 bases and J dropped 4 bases, with 19 bases sitting between them. The CDR3 region has the DNA TGTGCCAGCCGGACCGCCCAGAGAAGCGCAGATACGCAGTATTTT. Its protein product is CASRTAQRSADTQYF.

This clonotype was counted at least ten times. The chain links TRBV29-1 to TRBJ2-6; D unresolved. This CDR3 is 13 amino acids long. Germline V gene lookup returns CDR1 SQVTM and CDR2 ANQGSEA. The ends were cut back, 7 bases at V and 2 bases at J, with 9 bases in the middle. The CDR3 DNA reads as TGCAGCGGCCAGGAAGCTGGGGCCAACGTCCTGACTTTC. Encoded protein: CSGQEAGANVLTF.

This clonotype appeared many times. The J gene is TRBJ2-4, the V gene TRBV27; D uncertain. The CDR3 has 17 amino acids. V dropped 3 bases and J dropped 1 base, with 16 bases sitting between them. Germline CDR1 reads MNHEY; CDR2 reads SMNVEV (reference sequence). The CDR3 DNA is TGTGCCAGCAGTTTGGGGTGGGGATACGGGGCCAAAAACATTCAGTACTTC. It yields the protein CASSLGWGYGAKNIQYF.

This clonotype showed up just a few times. This chain uses TRBV5-4 with TRBJ1-4; the D is unclear. Germline CDR1 reads SGHNT; CDR2 reads YYREEE (reference sequence). The CDR3 covers 14 residues. V was shortened by 4 bases and J by 7 bases, with 14 bases between the two germline ends. CDR3 sequence reads: CASSPSGLSEKLFF. For the CDR3, the DNA is TGTGCCAGCAGCCCCTCAGGCCTTAGTGAAAAACTGTTTTTT.

The sample holds many counts of this clonotype. The gene calls are TRBV6-2 or TRBV6-3 and TRBJ2-1; 9 bases are shared with TRBD2. The V segment lost 4 bases and the J segment 4 bases; nucleotides outside the gene matches: 8. The CDR3 consists of 16 residues. Per germline, CDR1 MNHEY and CDR2 SVGEGT. Written as DNA, the CDR3 is TGTGCCAGCAGTTCCCGTAGCGGGGGTTCTTACAATGAGCAGTTCTTC. Translation gives CASSSRSGGSYNEQFF.

This clonotype has a count of ten or more. The rearrangement links TRBV9 to TRBJ2-2; D might be TRBD1 (6 bases). Per the germline V gene, CDR1 is SGDLS and CDR2 is YYNGEE. The V and J ends lost 2 bases and 2 bases respectively, with 10 bases between them. This CDR3 spans 15 amino acids. The CDR3 DNA reads TGTGCCAGCAGCGTGAGCAGGGGAAACACCGGGGAGCTGTTTTTT. Protein sequence: CASSVSRGNTGELFF. The whole variable domain, filled in from reference TRBV9 and TRBJ2-2, reads DSGVTQTPKHLITATGQRVTLRCSPRSGDLSVYWYQQSLDQGLQFLIQYYNGEERAKGNILERFSAQQFPDLHSELNLSSLELGDSALYFCASSVSRGNTGELFFGEGSRLTVL.

This clonotype was seen repeatedly, ten times or more. The chain recombines TRBV19 with TRBJ2-3, with a possible D match to TRBD2 (6 bases). Germline CDR1 LNHDA, CDR2 SQIVND (reference sequence). The V gene lost 5 bases and the J gene lost 0 bases, with 15 bases spanning the gap. This CDR3 has 16 amino acids. The CDR3 DNA reads TGTGCCAGTAGTTCCGGACTAACCCTTAGCACAGATACGCAGTATTTT. This encodes CASSSGLTLSTDTQYF.

This clonotype was counted only a few times. V gene TRBV5-1 combines with J gene TRBJ1-2, with D hard to call. Germline loops: CDR1 SGHRS, CDR2 YFSETQ. There are 14 residues in the CDR3. V lost 6 bases to trimming and J lost 6 bases, with 18 bases between them. The CDR3 DNA follows: TGCGCCAGCACCCTTCATAGCACAAGGGATGGCTACACCTTC. Amino acids: CASTLHSTRDGYTF.

This clonotype was picked up many times. The J gene is TRBJ2-7, the V gene TRBV18; maybe TRBD1 (5 bases). V was pared by 5 bases and J by 6 bases, with 23 bases between. This CDR3 is 16 amino acids long. Germline values: CDR1 KGHSH, CDR2 LQKENI. In DNA form, the CDR3 reads TGTGCCAGCTCAACCGACAGTCCCACCACCCTCTCCGAGCAGTACTTC. This encodes CASSTDSPTTLSEQYF.

This clonotype was counted ten times or more. The chain carries TRBV18 and TRBJ2-2; 9 bases agree with TRBD1. The CDR3 sequence is 15 residues long. V was clipped by 5 bases and J by 1 base; unmatched bases: 2. Germline CDR1 and CDR2: KGHSH and LQKENI. The CDR3 bases are TGTGCCAGCTCAACGGGACAGGGGAACACCGGGGAGCTGTTTTTT. Translation gives CASSTGQGNTGELFF.